These 27 T cell receptor beta chains share one sample of origin, sequenced in a study of cytomegalovirus exposure and HLA in healthy donors. This PCR relied on a set of 60 Vbeta primers and 13 Jbeta primers. Assay: immunoSEQ multiplex PCR; the TCRdb copy retains only in-frame clones and omits some. The sample has 55,000 to 70,000 clones, less than 70% seen once. Sequenced input: PBMCs. The receptor source for this set is a woman between 50 and 59 years old in good health and CMV-seronegative.

This chain connects TRBV19 to TRBJ2-7; 11 bases are shared with TRBD1. Germline V gene lookup returns CDR1 LNHDA and CDR2 SQIVND (reference sequence). This CDR3 comprises 13 residues. With V trimmed by 7 bases and J by 7 bases, 6 bases remained unmatched. CDR3 region: CASKDRGLEEQYF. The CDR3 coding sequence is TGTGCCAGTAAGGACAGGGGGCTTGAGGAGCAGTACTTC.

CDR3 region: CASSVGQNTGELFF. The CDR3 nucleotides read TGTGCCAGCAGCGTGGGACAGAACACCGGGGAGCTGTTTTTT. The V call is TRBV25-1, the J call TRBJ2-2; D may be TRBD1 (6 bases). The CDR3 runs 14 residues. Between the trimmed V and J ends, which lost 6 bases and 1 base, there was a span of 9 bases. Germline V lookup: CDR1 MGHDK, CDR2 SYGVNS.

The CDR3 DNA sequence: TGTGCCAGCAGTTACTCGACAGGCTCTGGGGCCAACGTCCTGACTTTC. Translation gives CASSYSTGSGANVLTF. The J gene is TRBJ2-6, the V gene TRBV6-5, with TRBD1 as a possible D gene (6 bases). The germline CDR1 and CDR2 sequences are MNHEY and SVGAGI. Trimming pared 0 bases from V and 0 bases from J, leaving 6 bases between. The length of the CDR3 is 16 residues.

Concerning this clone: As the CDR3 is not closed by the conserved phenylalanine or tryptophan, this likely results from a read error. It is unclear where the CDR3 begins or ends on the DNA, so no DNA is shown, and the CDR3 is as TCRdb lists it. The V and J genes are TRBV5-5 and TRBJ2-7; the table's D call of TRBD2 was not tested on the DNA. The CDR3 has 17 residues if both end residues are counted. Germline V gene sequence: CDR1 SGHKS, CDR2 YYEKEE (reference sequence). The CDR3 sequence: CASSLRLAGGPGNGGRI.

V is TRBV28 and J is TRBJ1-1; TRBD1 aligns across 9 bases. Germline CDR1 MDHEN, CDR2 SYDVKM. V shed 7 bases and J 8 bases; nucleotides not matched to a gene: 8. The length of the CDR3 is 13 residues. The CDR3 nucleotides are TGTGCCAGCAAAGTACTTGGACAGGGGGAAGCTTTCTTT. Protein: CASKVLGQGEAFF.

This clone occurred a few times. The V call is TRBV4-3, the J call TRBJ2-1; the match to TRBD1 covers 7 bases. V lost 0 bases, J lost 2 bases, and 1 base stayed unmatched. The germline CDR1 and CDR2 sequences are LGHNA and YSLEER. The CDR3 loop spans 15 amino acids. This CDR3 is CASSQEQGAYNEQFF. The CDR3, as DNA: TGCGCCAGCAGCCAAGAGCAGGGGGCCTACAATGAGCAGTTCTTC.

There are a few counts of this clone. The chain couples TRBV4-2 to TRBJ1-4, with a weak D call TRBD1 (6 bases). This CDR3 spans 15 amino acids. Germline V gene data show CDR1 as LGHNA and CDR2 as YNFKEQ. The germline V and J ends were trimmed by 1 base and 8 bases, with 14 bases remaining between them. CDR3 in amino acids: CASSQARGQREKLFF. In DNA, the CDR3 is TGTGCCAGCAGCCAAGCCCGGGGACAACGGGAAAAACTGTTTTTT.

This clone was seen ten or more times. V gene TRBV7-3 combines with J gene TRBJ2-3; TRBD1 matches at 9 bases. The CDR3 loop spans 13 amino acids. V dropped 5 bases and J dropped 6; count of bases not matched to a gene: 3. Germline CDR1 SGHTA, CDR2 FQGTGA. The CDR3 loop reads CASSKQGADTQYF. The CDR3 nucleotides read TGTGCCAGCAGCAAACAGGGGGCTGATACGCAGTATTTT. Supplemented by reference TRBV7-3 and TRBJ2-3, the full variable domain reads GAGVSQTPSNKVTEKGKYVELRCDPISGHTALYWYRQSLGQGPEFLIYFQGTGAADDSGLPNDRFFAVRPEGSVSTLKIQRTERGDSAVYLCASSKQGADTQYFGPGTRLTVL.

The table lists this clone with a count of one. The gene calls are TRBV9 and TRBJ1-2, with D perhaps TRBD1 (5 bases). The V end was cut by 4 bases, the J end by 2 bases, with 15 bases between. The CDR3 totals 15 residues. The V gene's germline CDR1 is SGDLS and CDR2 YYNGEE. CDR3: CASSSLSGQNYGYTF. DNA for the CDR3: TGTGCCAGCAGCTCCCTGTCAGGGCAAAACTATGGCTACACCTTC.

The rearrangement joins TRBV10-3 to TRBJ2-1; 12 bases align to TRBD2. V shed 6 bases, J shed 2 bases, and the junction held 17 bases outside the gene matches. The CDR3 sequence is 20 residues long. The germline gives CDR1 ENHRY, CDR2 SYGVKD. The CDR3 protein is CAIRELTATSGRFAYNEQFF. The CDR3 nucleotides are TGTGCCATCAGAGAACTGACAGCGACTAGCGGGAGATTCGCCTACAATGAGCAGTTCTTC.

This clone came up once. The V and J genes are TRBV18 and TRBJ1-2, with 7 positions matching TRBD1. V was pared by 3 bases and J by 6 bases, with 4 bases of the junction left unmatched. The CDR3 is made up of 13 amino acids. CDR1 and CDR2 (germline): KGHSH, LQKENI. DNA of the CDR3: TGTGCCAGCTCACCCGGACAGGCGGATGGCTACACCTTC. It yields the protein CASSPGQADGYTF.

V and J are TRBV4-2 and TRBJ2-7; 10 bases map to TRBD2. V gave up 0 bases and J gave up 0 bases; unmatched junction bases: 5. The length of the CDR3 is 17 residues. The germline CDR1 and CDR2 sequences are LGHNA and YNFKEQ. This chain's CDR3 is CASSQERGTSVSYEQYF. CDR3 nucleotide sequence: TGTGCCAGCAGCCAAGAACGAGGGACTAGCGTCTCCTACGAGCAGTACTTC.

This clone showed up just once. This chain uses TRBV25-1 with TRBJ1-2; D may be TRBD1 (5 bases). With 2 bases removed from V and 2 bases from J, the gap between germline ends came to 9 bases. This CDR3 spans 14 amino acids. Germline V gene sequence: CDR1 MGHDK, CDR2 SYGVNS. CDR3 in amino acids: CASSEAQGNYGYTF. The CDR3 DNA sequence: TGTGCCAGCAGTGAAGCCCAGGGAAACTATGGCTACACCTTC.

This chain links TRBV29-1 with TRBJ1-1; a possible D gene is TRBD1 (5 bases). This CDR3 region has 12 residues. With 7 bases removed from V and 4 bases from J, the gap between germline ends came to 13 bases. From germline, CDR1 is SQVTM and CDR2 ANQGSEA. The CDR3 sequence: CSASGGGTEAFF. CDR3 in DNA: TGCAGCGCCAGCGGGGGGGGCACTGAAGCTTTCTTT.

This clone was seen only once. CDR3 sequence reads: CSAIRHEGYTF. In nucleotides, the CDR3 is TGCAGTGCTATAAGACACGAGGGCTACACCTTC. This sequence joins TRBV20-1 and TRBJ1-2, with D unresolved. CDR3 size: 11 residues. The V end lost 4 bases, the J end lost 8 bases, and 11 bases lay between the germline ends. The germline gives CDR1 DFQATT, CDR2 SNEGSKA (reference sequence).

The chain uses TRBV5-1 and TRBJ2-7; 7 bases agree with TRBD1. V was clipped by 5 bases and J by 2 bases; unmatched bases: 1. CDR1 is SGHRS and CDR2 is YFSETQ in the germline V gene. The CDR3 sequence is 12 residues long. Here the CDR3 DNA reads TGCGCCAGCAGTGACAGGGCCTACGAGCAGTACTTC. It yields the protein CASSDRAYEQYF.

In this sample, this clone turned up a few times. V is TRBV19 and J is TRBJ1-5, with TRBD1 identical over 7 bases. J was trimmed by 10 bases and V by 3 bases; bases with no gene match: 3. This CDR3 is 12 amino acids long. Germline V gene lookup returns CDR1 LNHDA and CDR2 SQIVND (reference sequence). The CDR3 nucleotides are TGTGCCAGTAGTATTAACAGGGGACCCCAGCATTTT. Its translation: CASSINRGPQHF. Combining the CDR3 with reference TRBV19 and TRBJ1-5 gives the whole variable domain DGGITQSPKYLFRKEGQNVTLSCEQNLNHDAMYWYRQDPGQGLRLIYYSQIVNDFQKGDIAEGYSVSREKKESFPLTVTSAQKNPTAFYLCASSINRGPQHFGDGTRLSIL.

The gene calls are TRBV5-1 and TRBJ2-7; 9 bases are shared with TRBD2. This CDR3 is 15 amino acids long. J lost 4 bases, V lost 6 bases, and 11 bases had no gene match. In germline, CDR1 is SGHRS, CDR2 YFSETQ. For the CDR3, the DNA is TGCGCCAGCACAGCGGATAGCGGGAGTATTTACGAGCAGTACTTC. This encodes CASTADSGSIYEQYF.

This clone was observed a handful of times. The CDR3 here is CASSFSGRLAGFNEQFF. The CDR3 DNA reads as TGTGCCAGCAGCTTTAGTGGGAGACTAGCGGGGTTCAATGAGCAGTTCTTC. The J gene is TRBJ2-1, the V gene TRBV5-6, with 11 nucleotides matching TRBD2. V trimming: 2 bases; J trimming: 6 bases; junction bases outside the gene matches: 10. The CDR3 covers 17 residues. From germline, CDR1 is SGHDT and CDR2 YYEEEE.

The chain combines TRBV18 with TRBJ1-1, with 12 bases lining up with TRBD1. CDR1 and CDR2 (germline): KGHSH, LQKENI. Unmatched junction bases numbered 9, after V lost 6 bases and J lost 4 bases. The CDR3 runs to 16 residues. This CDR3 is CASSQGTGGAGTEAFF. The CDR3, as DNA: TGTGCCAGCTCGCAGGGGACAGGGGGCGCGGGCACTGAAGCTTTCTTT.

This chain joins TRBV7-9 and TRBJ2-7; 8 bases are a match to TRBD1. After removal of 2 bases from V and 4 bases from J, the junction contained 4 bases not matched to a gene. The CDR3 extends over 14 amino acids. Germline loops: CDR1 SEHNR, CDR2 FQNEAQ (reference sequence). CDR3 in amino acids: CASSLNQGAYEQYF. In DNA form, the CDR3 reads TGTGCCAGCAGCTTAAATCAGGGGGCTTACGAGCAGTACTTC. Together with reference TRBV7-9 and TRBJ2-7, the CDR3 gives the full variable domain: DTGVSQNPRHKITKRGQNVTFRCDPISEHNRLYWYRQTLGQGPEFLTYFQNEAQLEKSRLLSDRFSAERPKGSFSTLEIQRTEQGDSAMYLCASSLNQGAYEQYFGPGTRLTVT.

This chain uses TRBV29-1 with TRBJ2-3, with TRBD2 matching 9 bases. CDR3 length: 14 amino acids. In germline, CDR1 is SQVTM, CDR2 ANQGSEA. V dropped 1 base and J dropped 4; count of bases not matched to a gene: 3. In nucleotides, the CDR3 is TGCAGCGTTGAAGGCGGGAGGGGTGCAGATACGCAGTATTTT. Protein: CSVEGGRGADTQYF.

The chain uses TRBV11-2 and TRBJ2-7, with TRBD1 identical over 7 bases. Trimming cost V 5 bases and J 3 bases; bases outside gene matches: 4. The CDR3 spans 13 residues. CDR1 is SGHAT, CDR2 FQNNGV, per germline. The CDR3 spells CASSQGTDYEQYF. Written as DNA, the CDR3 is TGTGCCAGCAGCCAGGGGACAGACTACGAGCAGTACTTC.

The chain is built from TRBV27 and TRBJ1-1; D is uncertain. CDR1 is MNHEY and CDR2 is SMNVEV in the germline V gene (reference sequence). The CDR3 is 13 residues long. Trimming stripped 0 bases from V and 0 bases from J, with 2 bases between. The DNA for the CDR3 is TGTGCCAGCAGTTTATCCTTGAACACTGAAGCTTTCTTT. It encodes CASSLSLNTEAFF.

The chain recombines TRBV12-5 with TRBJ1-2; D is perhaps TRBD1 (5 bases). V was clipped by 5 bases and J by 6 bases, with 10 bases between them. The CDR3 is 12 residues long. Germline V gene sequence: CDR1 LGHNT, CDR2 FRNRAP. CDR3 amino acids: CASGTGRDGYTF. CDR3 DNA: TGTGCTAGTGGTACAGGACGAGATGGCTACACCTTC.

The rearrangement links TRBV7-2 to TRBJ2-5, with 9 positions matching TRBD2. V trimming: 1 base; J trimming: 5 bases; junction bases outside the gene matches: 5. The CDR3 runs 15 residues. Germline CDR1 SGHTA, CDR2 FQGNSA. In nucleotides, the CDR3 is TGTGCCAGCAGCTTAGTAGCGGGAGAGGGGGAGACCCAGTACTTC. Residues: CASSLVAGEGETQYF.

J is TRBJ2-7 and V is TRBV7-3; D might be TRBD1 (6 bases). Germline-derived CDR1 and CDR2 are SGHTA and FQGTGA. The CDR3 sequence is 15 residues long. V lost 4 bases and J 3 bases, leaving 16 bases between the germline ends. The CDR3 nucleotides read TGTGCCAGCAGCTCACAGGGTCCAGGCCTCTACGAGCAGTACTTC. Translating gives CASSSQGPGLYEQYF.